What follows are 15 T cell receptor beta chains derived from one specimen sequenced in a study of cytomegalovirus exposure and HLA in healthy donors. PCR involved 60 Vbeta and 13 Jbeta primers. The repertoire was sequenced with immunoSEQ multiplex PCR; TCRdb's copy has only in-frame clones and lacks some. The sample gives tens of thousands of clones, less than 75% of which show up once; roughly 6.3% is in the top ten. Sequencing was performed on PBMCs. These TCRs come from a young man in good health and CMV-seronegative.

The chain has TRBV7-6 and TRBJ1-2; D remains unclear. Germline loops: CDR1 SGHVS, CDR2 FNYEAQ. Trimming cost V 0 bases and J 6 bases, with 14 bases left between them. This CDR3 spans 15 amino acids. As DNA, the CDR3 is TGTGCCAGCAGCTTAGCGAACGCGGATAAGGATGGCTACACCTTC. This translates into CASSLANADKDGYTF. Full variable domain (outside the CDR3, taken from reference TRBV7-6 and TRBJ1-2): GAGVSQSPRYKVTKRGQDVALRCDPISGHVSLYWYRQALGQGPEFLTYFNYEAQQDKSGLPNDRFSAERPEGSISTLTIQRTEQRDSAMYRCASSLANADKDGYTFGSGTRLTVV.

This clone showed up just once. The V gene is TRBV25-1, the J gene TRBJ2-3, with D tentatively TRBD1 (7 bases). This CDR3 is 15 amino acids long. Germline-derived CDR1 and CDR2 are MGHDK and SYGVNS. Trimming stripped 3 bases from V and 5 bases from J, with 15 bases between. The CDR3 protein is CASSETGTYLDTQYF. DNA of the CDR3: TGTGCCAGCAGTGAGACAGGGACTTATCTAGATACGCAGTATTTT.

The chain links TRBV7-2 to TRBJ2-2; 8 bases match TRBD1. The CDR3 length is 14 residues. Germline values: CDR1 SGHTA, CDR2 FQGNSA. With V trimmed by 2 bases and J by 8 bases, 4 bases remained unmatched. DNA of the CDR3: TGTGCCAGCAGCTTACAGGGGGCGGTGGGGGAGCTGTTTTTT. Encoded protein: CASSLQGAVGELFF.

This chain uses TRBV2 with TRBJ2-7, with 9 bases that match TRBD1. The CDR3 runs to 14 residues. Germline V gene lookup returns CDR1 SNHLY and CDR2 FYNNEI. With V trimmed by 6 bases and J by 5 bases, 8 bases remained unmatched. The CDR3: CASSWTGAVHEQYF. The CDR3 region has the DNA TGTGCCAGCAGCTGGACAGGGGCGGTCCACGAGCAGTACTTC.

The J gene is TRBJ1-1, the V gene TRBV6-1, with TRBD1 as a possible D gene (5 bases). Germline loops: CDR1 MNHNS, CDR2 SASEGT. The CDR3 extends over 14 amino acids. Between the trimmed V and J ends, which lost 7 bases and 0 bases, there was a span of 12 bases. In DNA, the CDR3 is TGTGCCAGCAAGGTGACAGAATTGAACACTGAAGCTTTCTTT. Residues: CASKVTELNTEAFF.

V and J are TRBV7-6 and TRBJ1-3, with unresolved D. Trimming took 1 base from V and 0 from J, leaving 10 bases between them. In germline, CDR1 is SGHVS, CDR2 FNYEAQ. This CDR3 has 16 residues. The DNA for the CDR3 is TGTGCCAGCAGCTTAGGTTCGGTAGACTCTGGAAACACCATATATTTT. Translating gives CASSLGSVDSGNTIYF.

The chain uses TRBV4-1 and TRBJ2-7; the match to TRBD2 covers 11 bases. CDR3 length equals 16 residues. Germline CDR1 and CDR2: MGHRA and YSYEKL. Trimming removed 0 bases from V and 6 bases from J; junction bases left unmatched: 7. CDR3 in amino acids: CASSQDFLAGGSEQYF. For the CDR3, the DNA is TGCGCCAGCAGCCAAGATTTCCTAGCGGGAGGATCCGAGCAGTACTTC.

V gene TRBV6-1 combines with J gene TRBJ1-2, with unresolved D. Germline V gene sequence: CDR1 MNHNS, CDR2 SASEGT. V was cut by 6 bases and J by 2 bases, with 13 bases left in between. The CDR3 is 14 amino acids. The DNA for the CDR3 is TGTGCCAGCAGATCGGAGAGAGGAAACTATGGCTACACCTTC. Translation gives CASRSERGNYGYTF.

The rearrangement joins TRBV2 to TRBJ2-4, with D possibly being TRBD1 (6 bases). The CDR3 covers 15 residues. Trimming stripped 3 bases from V and 4 bases from J, with 13 bases between. In germline, CDR1 is SNHLY, CDR2 FYNNEI. DNA for the CDR3: TGTGCCAGCAGTGACGGGACATCAGGGAAAAACATTCAGTACTTC. This codes for CASSDGTSGKNIQYF.

The V call is TRBV5-4, the J call TRBJ2-5; 7 nucleotides agree with TRBD2. V lost 2 bases, J lost 5 bases, and 3 bases stayed unmatched. Germline V gene sequence: CDR1 SGHNT, CDR2 YYREEE (reference sequence). CDR3 length equals 13 residues. The CDR3 sequence is CASSFGGGETQYF. The CDR3, as DNA: TGTGCCAGCAGCTTCGGGGGAGGGGAGACCCAGTACTTC. Based on the CDR3 plus reference TRBV5-4 and TRBJ2-5, the full variable domain is ETGVTQSPTHLIKTRGQQVTLRCSSQSGHNTVSWYQQALGQGPQFIFQYYREEENGRGNFPPRFSGLQFPNYSSELNVNALELDDSALYLCASSFGGGETQYFGPGTRLLVL.

The chain combines TRBV25-1 with TRBJ1-2; 9 bases agree with TRBD1. CDR1 MGHDK and CDR2 SYGVNS come from the germline V gene. This CDR3 contains 15 residues. V lost 2 bases, J lost 7 bases, and 8 bases stayed unmatched. In DNA form, the CDR3 reads TGTGCCAGCAGTGAAGGGACAGGGAGGTACGGTGGCTACACCTTC. As protein: CASSEGTGRYGGYTF.

The rearrangement links TRBV4-2 to TRBJ2-6, with TRBD2 matching 10 bases. The length of the CDR3 is 19 residues. Germline assignment: CDR1 LGHNA and CDR2 YNFKEQ. After removal of 0 bases from V and 0 bases from J, the junction contained 5 bases not matched to a gene. CDR3: CASSQDLLAGNSGANVLTF. For the CDR3, the DNA is TGTGCCAGCAGCCAAGATCTACTAGCGGGAAACTCTGGGGCCAACGTCCTGACTTTC.

In this sample, this clone turned up once. This sample includes further DNA sequences coding for the same CDR3. The rearrangement links TRBV7-9 to TRBJ2-7; tentative D call: TRBD2 (6 bases). The CDR3 is 13 amino acids. Germline V gives CDR1 SEHNR, CDR2 FQNEAQ (reference sequence). V was clipped by 2 bases and J by 4 bases, with 9 bases between them. CDR3 residues: CASSLLGGYEQYF. CDR3 nucleotides: TGTGCCAGCAGCTTACTGGGGGGATACGAGCAGTACTTC.

This chain joins TRBV29-1 and TRBJ2-1, with D possibly being TRBD2 (5 bases). The CDR3 loop spans 12 amino acids. The V end lost 7 bases, the J end lost 7 bases, and 14 bases lay between the germline ends. Germline loops: CDR1 SQVTM, CDR2 ANQGSEA. CDR3 in amino acids: CSALSAVNEQFF. The CDR3 bases are TGCAGCGCACTGTCAGCGGTGAATGAGCAGTTCTTC.

The rearrangement joins TRBV15 to TRBJ1-1; D remains unclear. Germline CDR1 reads LNHNV; CDR2 reads YYDKDF (reference sequence). Trimming took 0 bases from V and 0 from J, leaving 8 bases between them. The CDR3 consists of 15 residues. CDR3 sequence: CATSRDPSLNTEAFF. The CDR3 region has the DNA TGTGCCACCAGCAGAGATCCCAGTTTGAACACTGAAGCTTTCTTT.